This T cell receptor beta chain emerged from a study of identical twins. Study findings and constraints: There were fewer insertions in abundant cord blood beta clonotypes, but memory repertoires showed no such pattern.

Germline CDR1 and CDR2: MGHRA and YSYEKL. This CDR3 is 12 amino acids long. The V end lost 5 bases, the J end lost 9 bases, and 11 bases lay between the germline ends. TCRdb re-called the 5' RACE reads through MiXCR, storing one row per CDR3 protein. The data hold around 1.7 million distinct CDR3 sequences, with under 35% observed a single time. Notes on this clonotype: What it binds is not known.

The rearrangement links TRBV4-1 to TRBJ2-1; no clear D gene. Sequencing input: cord blood. The sequence came from a newborn girl in good health. Written as DNA, the CDR3 is TGCGCCAGCAGCGCTGAATTGGGTGAGCAGTTCTTC. Its translation is CASSAELGEQFF.